Listed below are T cell receptor beta chains from one sample, sequenced in a study of blood T cells in healthy people across ages. TCRdb independently ran MiXCR on the 5' RACE reads; one entry per CDR3 protein. The sample holds some 1.8 million distinct CDR3 sequences; roughly 43% are singletons and the top ten take 23%. The sequenced sample was blood. Source of these receptors: a human donor in good health. Both conserved end residues are part of each CDR3. The D gene is left open where the match is weak. Clone size is stated in some rows and not others, as once, few, many or a class when expanded.

v_call	j_call	clone_size	d_call	cdr3_nt	cdr3_aa
TRBV28	TRBJ2-5	NA	TRBD1	TGTGCCAGCAGTTTATGGGCTACAGGGGGAGAGACCCAGTACTTC	CASSLWATGGETQYF
TRBV20-1	TRBJ2-5	NA	NA	TGCAGTGCCAGCCGGGGTGAGGGGAAGACCCAGTACTTC	CSASRGEGKTQYF
TRBV13	TRBJ1-1	NA	TRBD1	TGTGCCAGCAGCTTCCAGGACAGGGCGAACACTGAAGCTTTCTTT	CASSFQDRANTEAFF
TRBV4-3	TRBJ2-1	once	NA	TGCGCCAGCAGCCGTTCGACAGCGGGTGAGCAGTTCTTC	CASSRSTAGEQFF
TRBV2	TRBJ2-5	few	TRBD2	TGTGCCAGCAGTTTAGCGGGGGCCTCCGGAGAGACCCAGTACTTC	CASSLAGASGETQYF
TRBV4-3	TRBJ1-4	once	NA	TGCGCCAGCAGCCAAGATTCGCAGGCTTCTAATGAAAAACTGTTTTTT	CASSQDSQASNEKLFF
TRBV4-3	TRBJ2-2	few	NA	TGCGCCAGCAGCTTTTCGTGGGGGGATAACACCGGGGAGCTGTTTTTT	CASSFSWGDNTGELFF
TRBV5-1	TRBJ1-1	NA	NA	TGCGCCAGCAGCTTGGAGTTGAGAGCGGGGGCTGAAGCTTTCTTT	CASSLELRAGAEAFF
TRBV7-3	TRBJ1-1	few	NA	TGTGCCAGCAGCTTATATGGGGGGACGAACACTGAAGCTTTCTTT	CASSLYGGTNTEAFF
TRBV20-1	TRBJ2-7	many	NA	TGCAGTGCTAGAGATTGGTTGGGTTCTCGTTACGAGCAGTACTTC	CSARDWLGSRYEQYF
TRBV12-3/TRBV12-4	TRBJ2-5	NA	NA	TGTGCCACCAAGGGGGTTGGGGAGACCCAGTACTTC	CATKGVGETQYF
TRBV5-1	TRBJ2-7	NA	NA	TGCGCCAGCACCCGAACCAGCGAATACTCCTACGAGCAGTACTTC	CASTRTSEYSYEQYF
TRBV28	TRBJ2-4	NA	TRBD1	TGTGCCAGCAGTGCGACAGGGGGGGTCAAAAACATTCAGTACTTC	CASSATGGVKNIQYF
TRBV9	TRBJ1-3	NA	TRBD1	TGTGCCAGCAGCCTACAGGGGTGGGACACCATATATTTT	CASSLQGWDTIYF
TRBV9	TRBJ1-6	few	NA	TGTGCCAGCAGCGTAGAGGATTATAATTCACCCCTCCACTTT	CASSVEDYNSPLHF
TRBV20-1	TRBJ1-2	few	NA	TGCAGTGCTAGAGATATTCTGGGGGGCGCCTCTAATGGCTACACCTTC	CSARDILGGASNGYTF